The 24 T cell receptor beta chains in this list originate from one sample, sequenced in a study of blood T cells in healthy people across ages. The second PCR ran roughly 6 to 11 cycles with a sample-barcoded 5' primer and J-beta primers. TCRdb recomputed calls from the 5' RACE reads with MiXCR, one row per CDR3 protein. The sample yields roughly 500,000 distinct CDR3 sequences, 27% seen once. Material for sequencing was blood. Every receptor here comes from a woman in her 70s in good health.

J is TRBJ1-6 and V is TRBV12-3 or TRBV12-4; TRBD1 aligns across 12 bases. The CDR3 extends over 14 amino acids. V gave up 5 bases and J gave up 10 bases; unmatched junction bases: 3. The CDR3 region is CASSRDRGLSPLHF. The CDR3 bases are TGTGCCAGCAGTCGGGACAGGGGGCTGTCACCCCTCCACTTT.

In its sample, this clonotype was seen many times. The V gene is TRBV29-1, the J gene TRBJ1-2; D remains unclear. This CDR3 contains 10 residues. Per the germline V gene, CDR1 is SQVTM and CDR2 is ANQGSEA. CDR3 protein: CTTEMDGYTF. CDR3 DNA sequence: TGCACCACGGAGATGGACGGCTACACCTTC.

The chain uses TRBV4-1 and TRBJ1-1; D gene ambiguous. The V gene lost 4 bases and the J gene lost 10 bases, with 13 bases spanning the gap. CDR1 is MGHRA, CDR2 YSYEKL, per germline. The CDR3 has 12 amino acids. The CDR3 region is CASSPGKRRAFF. The CDR3, as DNA: TGCGCCAGCAGCCCCGGGAAGAGGAGAGCTTTCTTT.

This chain uses TRBV5-1 with TRBJ2-4; 7 bases fit TRBD2. Trimming cost V 0 bases and J 3 bases; bases outside gene matches: 9. The CDR3 covers 17 residues. Germline CDR1 is SGHRS and CDR2 is YFSETQ. The CDR3 coding sequence is TGCGCCAGCAGCTTGGAAGGACGGCGGGGGATCAAAAACATTCAGTACTTC. As protein: CASSLEGRRGIKNIQYF.

The V and J genes are TRBV3-1 and TRBJ2-4; 7 bases line up with TRBD2. Looked up from germline, CDR1 is LGHDT and CDR2 is YNNKEL (reference sequence). This CDR3 region has 13 residues. Losses at the gene ends were 3 bases for V and 9 bases for J; bases not matched to a gene: 5. As DNA, the CDR3 is TGTGCCAGCAGCCAGCGGCGGGGGACCATTCAGTACTTC. It codes for CASSQRRGTIQYF.

The rearrangement links TRBV3-1 to TRBJ2-6, with TRBD1 as a possible D gene (6 bases). Germline loops: CDR1 LGHDT, CDR2 YNNKEL (reference sequence). There are 18 residues in the CDR3. Trimming removed 4 bases from V and 0 bases from J, with 16 bases in between. The CDR3 region has the DNA TGTGCCAGCAGCCCGAACAGGGACCCAAACTCTGGGGCCAACGTCCTGACTTTC. It encodes CASSPNRDPNSGANVLTF.

This chain connects TRBV19 to TRBJ2-2, with D tentatively TRBD1 (6 bases). Trimming removed 4 bases from V and 4 bases from J, with 16 bases in between. The CDR3 is 16 amino acids. Germline CDR1 and CDR2: LNHDA and SQIVND (reference sequence). CDR3 bases: TGTGCCAGTAGTACCACATGGGACATTCGCACCGGGGAGCTGTTTTTT. Translated: CASSTTWDIRTGELFF.

Concerning this clonotype: The CDR3 carries no conserved terminal phenylalanine or tryptophan, so it likely arises from a read error. The rearrangement links TRBV9 to TRBJ1-1; unclear D gene. Trimming removed 0 bases at V and 0 bases at J, with 3 bases between. Germline-derived CDR1 and CDR2 are SGDLS and YYNGEE. The CDR3 runs 13 residues. CDR3 amino acids: CASSVGMNTEAFL. As DNA, the CDR3 is TGTGCCAGCAGCGTAGGAATGAACACTGAAGCTTTCCTT.

This chain links TRBV15 with TRBJ2-7, with 11 bases that match TRBD2. CDR1 LNHNV and CDR2 YYDKDF come from the germline V gene (reference sequence). Trimming cost V 4 bases and J 0 bases; bases outside gene matches: 2. This CDR3 spans 15 amino acids. CDR3 sequence reads: CATSTSGGFSYEQYF. CDR3 nucleotides: TGTGCCACCAGCACTAGCGGGGGGTTCTCCTACGAGCAGTACTTC. The complete variable domain, with remaining parts taken from reference TRBV15 and TRBJ2-7, reads DAMVIQNPRYQVTQFGKPVTLSCSQTLNHNVMYWYQQKSSQAPKLLFHYYDKDFNNEADTPDNFQSRRPNTSFCFLDIRSPGLGDTAMYLCATSTSGGFSYEQYFGPGTRLTVT.

The genes are TRBV29-1 and TRBJ2-5; D could derive from TRBD1 or TRBD2 (5 bases each). The CDR3 consists of 13 residues. Germline loops: CDR1 SQVTM, CDR2 ANQGSEA. Trimming left V 4 bases short and J 2 bases short, with 11 bases between. The CDR3 protein is CSVGAGRQETQYF. CDR3 nucleotide sequence: TGCAGCGTTGGGGCAGGGAGACAAGAGACCCAGTACTTC.

The chain is built from TRBV20-1 and TRBJ2-1; D may be TRBD2 (6 bases). V was trimmed by 0 bases and J by 5 bases, leaving 11 bases between them. The germline V gene has CDR1 DFQATT and CDR2 SNEGSKA (reference sequence). This CDR3 has 14 residues. Written as DNA, the CDR3 is TGCAGTGCTAGAGATTGGAGGACTAACAATGAGCAGTTCTTC. It translates to CSARDWRTNNEQFF.

The chain employs TRBV7-9 and TRBJ1-5; no clear D. Deletions cut 3 bases from V and 7 bases from J, with 13 bases between. Looked up from germline, CDR1 is SEHNR and CDR2 is FQNEAQ (reference sequence). The CDR3 runs to 14 residues. CDR3 residues: CASSLTGGGQPQHF. The CDR3 DNA reads as TGTGCCAGCAGCTTGACGGGAGGAGGACAGCCCCAGCATTTT.

A single count supports this clonotype. The chain couples TRBV5-1 to TRBJ2-1; 8 bases line up with TRBD2. V dropped 0 bases and J dropped 2; count of bases not matched to a gene: 4. This CDR3 spans 16 amino acids. Germline CDR1 SGHRS, CDR2 YFSETQ. CDR3 sequence (DNA): TGCGCCAGCAGCTTGGCCGCGGGGGGCACCTACAATGAGCAGTTCTTC. Amino acid sequence: CASSLAAGGTYNEQFF.

This clonotype was picked up a small number of times. The rearrangement links TRBV20-1 to TRBJ1-1; D gene ambiguous. CDR3 size: 13 residues. CDR1 and CDR2 from the germline V gene are DFQATT and SNEGSKA (reference sequence). Trimming took off 4 bases at V and 0 bases at J, with 9 bases between the two ends. The chain's CDR3 is CSAKGLMNTEAFF. DNA of the CDR3: TGCAGTGCTAAAGGCTTGATGAACACTGAAGCTTTCTTT.

The CDR3 DNA follows: TGTGCCAGCAGTTACACACAGGTGGGCGAAACGCAGTATTTT. Its translation is CASSYTQVGETQYF. The chain employs TRBV6-2 or TRBV6-3 and TRBJ2-3; weak D call: TRBD1 (5 bases). The CDR3 sequence is 14 residues long. Germline V gene sequence: CDR1 MNHEY, CDR2 SVGEGT. The ends were cut back, 2 bases at V and 9 bases at J, with 15 bases in the middle.

On this clonotype itself: Without the conserved terminal phenylalanine or tryptophan, this CDR3 likely stems from a read error. The DNA is omitted, as the CDR3 cannot be located on it reliably, and the CDR3 follows TCRdb's listing. The chain recombines TRBV12-3 or TRBV12-4 with TRBJ2-3. The CDR3 is made up of 11 amino acids, end residues included. The CDR3: CARVIGDVEYS.

This clonotype was seen a handful of times. The CDR3 bases are TGTGCCAGCAGCACCCCTAGCGGGGGGGCTTCAGATACGCAGTATTTT. Protein product: CASSTPSGGASDTQYF. J is TRBJ2-3 and V is TRBV11-2; TRBD2 matches at 12 bases. The V and J ends lost 5 bases and 4 bases, in that order; junction bases with no gene match: 7. Germline-derived CDR1 and CDR2 are SGHAT and FQNNGV. The CDR3 runs 16 residues.

This chain uses TRBV7-8 with TRBJ1-4, with D maybe TRBD1 (5 bases). This CDR3 comprises 15 residues. Trimming took off 4 bases at V and 2 bases at J, with 11 bases between the two ends. Germline V gene lookup returns CDR1 SGHVS and CDR2 FQNEAQ. Here the CDR3 reads CASSSYRDTNEKLFF. As DNA, the CDR3 is TGTGCCAGCAGCTCGTATCGGGACACTAATGAAAAACTGTTTTTT.

This clonotype was counted only a few times. Written as DNA, the CDR3 is TGTGCCAGCAGCTTTCTCCTCGGTGGCGAAGGAACTCAAGAGACCCAGTACTTC. Translated: CASSFLLGGEGTQETQYF. This rearrangement joins TRBV7-2 to TRBJ2-1; D call uncertain. The DNA end favors TRBJ2-5, so the J call may be wrong. CDR3 size: 18 residues. Germline loops: CDR1 SGHTA, CDR2 FQGNSA.

This clonotype was observed many times. The V and J genes are TRBV7-8 and TRBJ2-5, with 13 positions matching TRBD2. Germline values: CDR1 SGHVS, CDR2 FQNEAQ. The CDR3 is 18 amino acids. With 5 bases clipped from V and 5 bases from J, the junction kept 14 bases outside the gene matches. CDR3 coding DNA: TGTGCCAGCAGCGTCGGACTAGCGGGGGACCTGCTCATCGAGACCCAGTACTTC. As protein: CASSVGLAGDLLIETQYF.

The chain has TRBV20-1 and TRBJ2-3; 14 bases match TRBD2. Germline CDR1 DFQATT, CDR2 SNEGSKA (reference sequence). The CDR3 contains 16 residues. The junction had 5 bases not matched to a gene; V was cut back by 5 bases and J by 1 base. CDR3 in amino acids: CSAPRTSGGRTDTQYF. CDR3 in DNA: TGCAGTGCTCCCCGGACTAGCGGGGGGCGCACAGATACGCAGTATTTT.

With regard to this clonotype: This may be a read error, as it is one base from a much larger clone. The J gene is TRBJ1-6, the V gene TRBV3-1; D is unresolved. The germline gives CDR1 LGHDT, CDR2 YNNKEL (reference sequence). The CDR3 has 13 amino acids. V was trimmed by 0 bases and J by 11 bases, leaving 8 bases between them. DNA of the CDR3: TGTGCCAGCAGCCAAGATTGCCGGACACCCCTCCACTTT. Residues: CASSQDCRTPLHF.

Details on this clonotype: A much larger clone is a single base away; this may be a read error. Here the CDR3 DNA reads TGCAGTGCGAGGGACGGGAGCTCCTACGAGCAGTACTTC. Its translation: CSARDGSSYEQYF. V and J are TRBV20-1 and TRBJ2-7, with D possibly being TRBD2 (6 bases). Per germline, CDR1 DFQATT and CDR2 SNEGSKA (reference sequence). The CDR3 loop spans 13 amino acids. Trimming stripped 6 bases from V and 0 bases from J, with 12 bases between.

For this clonotype: One end of the junction fails to match germline, which may point to a read error. The chain has TRBV30 and TRBJ1-1; D is ambiguous. From germline, CDR1 is GTSNPN and CDR2 SVGIG (reference sequence). This CDR3 region has 14 residues. The chain's CDR3 is CSWSVLSRIAEAFF. CDR3 DNA sequence: TGTTCCTGGAGTGTATTGTCTCGGATCGCTGAAGCTTTCTTT.